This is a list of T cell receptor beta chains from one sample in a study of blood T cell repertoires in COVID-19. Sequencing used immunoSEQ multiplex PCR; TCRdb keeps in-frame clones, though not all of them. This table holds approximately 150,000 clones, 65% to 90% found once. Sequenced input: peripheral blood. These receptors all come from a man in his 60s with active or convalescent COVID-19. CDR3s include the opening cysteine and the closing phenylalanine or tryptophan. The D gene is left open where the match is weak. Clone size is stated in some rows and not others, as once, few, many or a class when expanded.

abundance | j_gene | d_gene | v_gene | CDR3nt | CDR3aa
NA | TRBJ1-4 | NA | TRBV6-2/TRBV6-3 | NA | CASSWGQGTDRNF
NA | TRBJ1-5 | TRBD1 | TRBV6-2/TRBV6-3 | TGTGCCAGCAGTTACTCGTGGCAGGGGGTGCAGCCCCAGCATTTT | CASSYSWQGVQPQHF
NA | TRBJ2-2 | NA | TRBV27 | TGTGCCAGCAGTCCCTACACCGGGGAGCTGTTTTTT | CASSPYTGELFF
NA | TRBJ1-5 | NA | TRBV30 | TGTGCCTGGGCAGCGCGGGCCGGAGGATACCAGCCCCAGCATTTT | CAWAARAGGYQPQHF
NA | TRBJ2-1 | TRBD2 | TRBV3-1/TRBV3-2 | TGTGCCAGCAGCCCTTCAGCGGTAACGGCGGGGGGATACAATGAGCAGTTCTTC | CASSPSAVTAGGYNEQFF
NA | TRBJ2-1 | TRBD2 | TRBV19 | TGTGCCAGTAGTCCGACTAGCCGGTCCTACAATGAGCAGTTCTTC | CASSPTSRSYNEQFF
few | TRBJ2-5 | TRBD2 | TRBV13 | TGTGCCAGCAGTTCAAAGCGGGAGGGGGAGACCCAGTACTTC | CASSSKREGETQYF
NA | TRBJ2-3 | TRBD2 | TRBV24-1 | TGTGCCACCAGTGCCGGGGGGTTAGATACGCAGTATTTT | CATSAGGLDTQYF
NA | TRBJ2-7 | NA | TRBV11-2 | TGTGCCAGCAGCACAACTAACTACGAGCAGTACTTC | CASSTTNYEQYF
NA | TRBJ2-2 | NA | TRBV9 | TGTGCCAGCAGCGTAACCCCGGACTCGAACACCGGGGAGCTGTTTTTT | CASSVTPDSNTGELFF
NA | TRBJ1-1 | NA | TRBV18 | TGTGCCAGCTCACAGCAGGATAGGACTGAAGCTTTCTTT | CASSQQDRTEAFF
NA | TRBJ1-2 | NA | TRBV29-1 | TGCAGCGTTGTCGTTCAGGGCGGCTATGGCTACACCTTC | CSVVVQGGYGYTF
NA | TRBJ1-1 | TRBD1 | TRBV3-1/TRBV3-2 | TGTGCCAGCAGCCGGGACAGGGGGCTAACCGCTTTCTTT | CASSRDRGLTAFF
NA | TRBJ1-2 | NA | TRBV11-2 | TGTGCCAGCAGCTTTAGGGGCGCGTCTGGCTACACCTTC | CASSFRGASGYTF
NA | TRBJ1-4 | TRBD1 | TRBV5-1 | TGCGCCAGCAGCGTGACAGGGGCAAAAGGAACTAATGAAAAACTGTTTTTT | CASSVTGAKGTNEKLFF
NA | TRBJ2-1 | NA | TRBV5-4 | TGTGCCAGCAGCCCGATGACATCCTACAATGAGCAGTTCTTC | CASSPMTSYNEQFF
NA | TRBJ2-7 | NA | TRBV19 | TGTGCCAGTAGTCTAGGACATACCTACGAGCAGTACTTC | CASSLGHTYEQYF
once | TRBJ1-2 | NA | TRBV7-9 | TGTGCCAGCAGCTTATGGGGGGAAAGCTATGGCTACACCTTC | CASSLWGESYGYTF
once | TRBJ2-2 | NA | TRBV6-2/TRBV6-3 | TGTGCCAGCAGTTTAGTCGGAGCCGTCACCGGGGAGCTGTTTTTT | CASSLVGAVTGELFF
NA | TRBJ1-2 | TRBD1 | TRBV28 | TGTGCCAGCAGTTCCCCCCCCGGGACAGGGATAGCCTATGGCTACACCTTC | CASSSPPGTGIAYGYTF